Here is one TCR beta chain with its context. There is no known antigen for this receptor. Base qualities are not recorded, but no much larger clone differs from it by a single base. The data stem from a study of PD-1 blockade in classical Hodgkin lymphoma (dated by TCRdb to the early 2020s). Broadly, across the study: Nivolumab dosing was 3 mg/kg intravenously every 2 weeks, continuing until either disease progression or unacceptable toxicity. The study used CyTOF and TCR beta sequencing to define a peripheral blood immune signature of response to PD-1 blockade in classical Hodgkin lymphoma.

The Qiagen DNeasy kit was used to extract genomic DNA from unsorted PBMCs and from the negatively selected CD4+ and CD8+ fractions. TCR beta CDR3 regions were amplified by immunoSEQ multiplex PCR using primers annealing to V and J segments. A synthetic immune receptor repertoire was used to minimize amplification bias, and any remaining bias was removed computationally after sequencing. In the paper's pipeline: Repertoire diversity was quantified as the Shannon entropy index using custom Python scripts. Unsorted, CD4+ and CD8+ repertoires were analyzed separately, except in combined analyses where CD4+ and CD8+ sequences were merged in silico. Clonal expansion was defined as at least a 2-fold frequency increase after treatment relative to C1D1, with a pseudocount of 0.5 for undetected baseline clones. Clones with 0 or 1 copy at C1D1 were classified as singleton clones, and clones with 2 or more copies were classified as non-singleton clones. By matching protein sequences in sorted samples from the same patient, clones expanded in unsorted samples were annotated as CD4+, CD8+ or unknown. Diversity changes from C1D1 to C4D1 were tested in paired samples using Wilcoxon tests. Not all clones reach the TCRdb copy of this immuneACCESS table, which keeps in-frame sequences only. Checked studies attribute under half of the gap to unresolved V genes and leave the rest unexplained. That table supplies the V and J calls and clone size; D and trimming were determined from the DNA. The sample records under 50,000 clones, 60% to 75% of which are singletons. The ten biggest clones cover around 3.1% of the sample.

Broader findings and caveats from the paper: The study was limited to a single clinical trial cohort, and causes of repertoire differences, possibly disease activity or prior therapy, remained undefined. A significant rise by C4D1 was seen in CD4+ but not CD8+ TCR diversity (p=0.0027 vs p=0.16), with the rise being most apparent in complete responders (p=0.02). Patients starting nivolumab less than 1 year after ASCT had lower diversity and were excluded from later analyses to avoid confounding by immune reconstitution. Baseline TCR diversity was reported as lower in newly diagnosed patients than in healthy donors, and lower still in relapsed/refractory patients. Among trial patients, those achieving complete response had baseline diversity similar to that of newly diagnosed patients, while diversity was significantly lower in partial responders and progressors.

The CDR3 runs 14 amino acids, cysteine and phenylalanine included. Solely the CDR3 DNA is kept, with 42 bases framed from the first base. CDR1 MDHEN and CDR2 SYDVKM were looked up in the germline V gene. V loses 5 bases, J loses 0 bases, and the germline ends lie 8 bases apart. The intended sense of this specimen's time point label: cycle 4 day 1 (C4D1), after around six weeks of nivolumab. Every trial patient had relapsed following autologous stem cell transplantation, and prior brentuximab vedotin exposure was what differed among cohorts A, B and C. The trial cohort comprised a few dozen patients with relapsed/refractory classical Hodgkin lymphoma whose best overall responses were complete response, partial response or progressive disease. Trial patients were treated with single-agent nivolumab in the multi-cohort phase II CheckMate 205 trial. An independent review committee assessed best overall response by applying the 2007 International Working Group response criteria. Trial PBMCs were obtained immediately prior to nivolumab initiation (C1D1) and on therapy at cycle 2 day 1 and cycle 4 day 1. Peripheral blood was collected in 8 mL Vacutainer Cell Preparation Tubes, from which PBMCs were isolated by centrifugation and then cryopreserved.

The receptor comes from a human donor with classical Hodgkin lymphoma. The input for sequencing was peripheral blood mononuclear cells (PBMCs), taken before the fourth cycle of nivolumab. The sequence is built from TRBV28 and TRBJ1-3; confidence is insufficient to name the D gene. The CDR3 protein sequence reads: CASSTGPSGNTIYF. At the DNA level, the sequence is TGTGCCAGCAGTACCGGTCCCTCTGGAAACACCATATATTTT.